The following is a T cell receptor (beta chain) sequence with its context. The antigen remains undetermined. Regarding time point: persistent/refractory GD, antithyroid drugs over 5 years with positive TRAb. From PBMCs, RNA was extracted and then used to make the TCR library. The CDR3 is 15 amino acids. Trimming pared 1 base from V and 2 bases from J, leaving 9 bases between. This sample was included in a study of regulatory T cells in long-lasting Graves disease. Study-wide results and caveats: The study found TRBV28, TRBJ1-2 and TRBJ2-5 favored in persistent disease. Thyroid tissue went unstudied; only peripheral blood was examined.

Libraries of TCR beta came from iRepertoire HTBI primers plus Arm-PCR of CDR3 regions. One entry per CDR3 protein results from TCRdb running MiXCR on the multiplex PCR reads. Of over 250,000 distinct CDR3 sequences listed, 20% to 25% are singletons. This clonotype originated in a female donor with Graves disease. Here the sequenced sample was peripheral blood mononuclear cells (PBMCs), taken when the disease was refractory, from a patient treated with antithyroid drugs. The chain carries TRBV12-3 or TRBV12-4 and TRBJ1-5; TRBD1 might be the D (6 bases). The CDR3 here is CASSLGSGGNQPQHF. CDR3 coding DNA: TGTGCCAGCAGTTTAGGCTCAGGGGGCAATCAGCCCCAGCATTTT.